The rows below give T cell receptor beta chains drawn from one sample of a study of cytomegalovirus exposure and HLA in healthy donors. This table comes from immunoSEQ multiplex PCR, and its TCRdb copy is limited to in-frame clones, with some not included. The table lists about 170,000 clones, around 80% of them singletons. The sequencing input was PBMCs. The receptor set was obtained from a woman aged 45 to 65 in good health and CMV-seropositive. CDR3s include the opening cysteine and the closing phenylalanine or tryptophan. The order of the fields is V gene, clone size, D gene, J gene, CDR3 DNA, CDR3 protein. A D gene is named only where the DNA matches it firmly. Clone size is not always given. Where it is, it says once, few, many or a class for expanded clones.

v_call: TRBV11-1; clone_size: NA; d_call: NA; j_call: TRBJ1-2; cdr3_nt: TGTGCCAGCAGCTACGGACACTCCACCTTGGGCTATGGCTACACCTTC; cdr3_aa: CASSYGHSTLGYGYTF
v_call: TRBV7-9; clone_size: NA; d_call: TRBD2; j_call: TRBJ2-1; cdr3_nt: TGTGCCAGCAGTCGTCTTTTAGATCGAAGGACTAGCGACTACAATGAGCAGTTCTTC; cdr3_aa: CASSRLLDRRTSDYNEQFF
v_call: TRBV7-3; clone_size: NA; d_call: NA; j_call: TRBJ2-3; cdr3_nt: TGTGCCAGCAGCTTATCGGGACTTGCCCAGACGGGCACAGATACGCAGTATTTT; cdr3_aa: CASSLSGLAQTGTDTQYF
v_call: TRBV4-2; clone_size: NA; d_call: NA; j_call: TRBJ2-1; cdr3_nt: TGTGCCAGCAGCCAAGACACACAGGGTAGCTCCTACAATGAGCAGTTCTTC; cdr3_aa: CASSQDTQGSSYNEQFF
v_call: TRBV4-3; clone_size: NA; d_call: TRBD2; j_call: TRBJ2-7; cdr3_nt: TGCGCCAGCAGCCCGATGAGGACTAGCGGGAGGCACGAGCAGTACTTC; cdr3_aa: CASSPMRTSGRHEQYF
v_call: TRBV7-2; clone_size: NA; d_call: NA; j_call: TRBJ1-4; cdr3_nt: TGTGCCAGCAGCTTAGGGTGGCGACAGCCGAATGAAAAACTGTTTTTT; cdr3_aa: CASSLGWRQPNEKLFF
v_call: TRBV7-2; clone_size: NA; d_call: NA; j_call: TRBJ1-2; cdr3_nt: TGTGCCAGCAGCTTAGACAGGGTTTATGGCTACACCTTC; cdr3_aa: CASSLDRVYGYTF
v_call: TRBV19; clone_size: NA; d_call: TRBD1; j_call: TRBJ2-7; cdr3_nt: TGTGCCAGTAGTATCTACCGGGGACAGGGGAACTACGAGCAGTACTTC; cdr3_aa: CASSIYRGQGNYEQYF
v_call: TRBV4-3; clone_size: few; d_call: TRBD2; j_call: TRBJ2-1; cdr3_nt: TGCGCCAGCAGCCAAGATGGCGCTAGCGGGAGCTCCTACAATGAGCAGTTCTTC; cdr3_aa: CASSQDGASGSSYNEQFF
v_call: TRBV4-3; clone_size: NA; d_call: NA; j_call: TRBJ1-1; cdr3_nt: TGCGCCAGCAGCCAAGAATATCCAGGGAACACTGAAGCTTTCTTT; cdr3_aa: CASSQEYPGNTEAFF
v_call: TRBV5-1; clone_size: NA; d_call: NA; j_call: TRBJ2-7; cdr3_nt: TGCGCCAGCAGCTTGCAACGGGGTACGGCTCAGTTGTACGAGCAGTACTTC; cdr3_aa: CASSLQRGTAQLYEQYF
v_call: TRBV6-5; clone_size: NA; d_call: NA; j_call: TRBJ2-7; cdr3_nt: TGTGCCAGCAGCCCCGTGGGCAGAGCCTACGAGCAGTACTTC; cdr3_aa: CASSPVGRAYEQYF
v_call: TRBV28; clone_size: few; d_call: TRBD2; j_call: TRBJ2-5; cdr3_nt: TGTGCCAGCACGGACCCGGGACTAGCGGAAGAGACCCAGTACTTC; cdr3_aa: CASTDPGLAEETQYF
v_call: TRBV11-2; clone_size: once; d_call: NA; j_call: TRBJ1-6; cdr3_nt: TGTGCCAGCCGATCGCAGGGAAGAGGCTATTCACCCCTCCACTTT; cdr3_aa: CASRSQGRGYSPLHF
v_call: TRBV7-2; clone_size: NA; d_call: TRBD1; j_call: TRBJ2-2; cdr3_nt: TGTGCCAGCAGCCTCACGGACAGGGTGAACACCGGGGAGCTGTTTTTT; cdr3_aa: CASSLTDRVNTGELFF
v_call: TRBV6-1; clone_size: NA; d_call: NA; j_call: TRBJ2-3; cdr3_nt: TGTGCCAGCAGTGAATTACGGGATCTCACAGATACGCAGTATTTT; cdr3_aa: CASSELRDLTDTQYF
v_call: TRBV7-9; clone_size: NA; d_call: TRBD2; j_call: TRBJ2-5; cdr3_nt: TGTGCCAGCAGCCTACTGGGACTACGGGAAGAGACCCAGTACTTC; cdr3_aa: CASSLLGLREETQYF
v_call: TRBV30; clone_size: few; d_call: NA; j_call: TRBJ1-2; cdr3_nt: TGTGCCTGGAGAATTCCCGCGGGGGCCGCGGGCTACACCTTC; cdr3_aa: CAWRIPAGAAGYTF
v_call: TRBV6-5; clone_size: NA; d_call: NA; j_call: TRBJ1-6; cdr3_nt: TGTGCCAGCACTTACTCGGCGGGGGAAGGTAATTCACCCCTCCACTTT; cdr3_aa: CASTYSAGEGNSPLHF
v_call: TRBV7-2; clone_size: NA; d_call: TRBD2; j_call: TRBJ2-3; cdr3_nt: TGTGCCAGCAGCTTAGAGGGGCGGGAGGTGACAGATACGCAGTATTTT; cdr3_aa: CASSLEGREVTDTQYF
v_call: TRBV4-2; clone_size: NA; d_call: NA; j_call: TRBJ1-5; cdr3_nt: TGTGCCAGCAGCGCGCAGGTCATGGATCAGCCCCAGCATTTT; cdr3_aa: CASSAQVMDQPQHF
v_call: TRBV7-2; clone_size: NA; d_call: TRBD2; j_call: TRBJ2-7; cdr3_nt: TGTGCCAGCAGCTTAGATGGGCTAGCGGGCATCTACGAGCAGTACTTC; cdr3_aa: CASSLDGLAGIYEQYF
v_call: TRBV5-1; clone_size: NA; d_call: NA; j_call: TRBJ1-1; cdr3_nt: TGCGCCAGCAGCCCCTTAGGACAGCCCCCCACTGAAGCTTTCTTT; cdr3_aa: CASSPLGQPPTEAFF